These 14 T cell receptor beta chains were sequenced from one sample in a study of response to subunit inactivated influenza vaccine. A single record per CDR3 protein comes from TCRdb applying MiXCR to the RT-PCR reads. The data show about 700,000 distinct CDR3 sequences, approximately 13% seen once. The source material was PBMCs from blood, sampled less than 15 days before vaccination. These receptors came from a man aged 45-65 years who received an inactivated influenza vaccine.

V and J are TRBV28 and TRBJ2-5; a possible D gene is TRBD2 (6 bases). The CDR3 length is 14 residues. V was trimmed by 5 bases and J by 6 bases, leaving 16 bases between them. The germline V gene has CDR1 MDHEN and CDR2 SYDVKM. The CDR3 spells CASSQGGLAKTQYF. The CDR3, as DNA: TGTGCCAGCAGTCAGGGAGGATTGGCGAAGACCCAGTACTTC.

The gene calls are TRBV2 and TRBJ2-3; TRBD2 matches 14 bases. This CDR3 is 17 amino acids long. Per germline, CDR1 SNHLY and CDR2 FYNNEI. CDR3 sequence: CTISTGTSGRMTDTQYF. The DNA for the CDR3 is TGTACCATCAGTACCGGGACTAGCGGGAGAATGACAGATACGCAGTATTTT.

The V and J genes are TRBV15 and TRBJ2-1; D gene unclear. Trimming took 0 bases from V and 8 from J, leaving 14 bases between them. Germline V gene sequence: CDR1 LNHNV, CDR2 YYDKDF (reference sequence). The CDR3 has 15 amino acids. Here the CDR3 reads CATSRDPLKGHEQFF. The CDR3 bases are TGTGCCACCAGCAGAGATCCCTTGAAGGGCCATGAGCAGTTCTTC. The full variable domain, with the rest looked up from reference TRBV15 and TRBJ2-1, is DAMVIQNPRYQVTQFGKPVTLSCSQTLNHNVMYWYQQKSSQAPKLLFHYYDKDFNNEADTPDNFQSRRPNTSFCFLDIRSPGLGDTAMYLCATSRDPLKGHEQFFGPGTRLTVL.

The chain couples TRBV20-1 to TRBJ2-4, with 8 bases that match TRBD2. This CDR3 is built from 12 residues. Germline CDR1 DFQATT, CDR2 SNEGSKA (reference sequence). Trimming cost V 3 bases and J 12 bases; bases outside gene matches: 7. The CDR3 protein is CSARELRGGQYF. For the CDR3, the DNA is TGCAGTGCTAGGGAGCTTCGGGGGGGTCAGTACTTC.

The rearrangement uses TRBV27 and TRBJ2-3, with TRBD2 identical over 9 bases. V was pared by 5 bases and J by 0 bases, with 6 bases of the junction left unmatched. Germline loops: CDR1 MNHEY, CDR2 SMNVEV (reference sequence). The CDR3 loop spans 16 amino acids. The CDR3 DNA is TGTGCCAGCAGTCCGCAGCGGGGGGTAAGCACAGATACGCAGTATTTT. Translated: CASSPQRGVSTDTQYF.

This clonotype was seen at least ten times. The genes are TRBV5-1 and TRBJ2-1; 8 bases map to TRBD1. The CDR3 consists of 14 residues. Germline assignment: CDR1 SGHRS and CDR2 YFSETQ. The V gene end was trimmed by 4 bases and the J gene end by 5 bases; junction bases not matched to a gene: 5. CDR3 nucleotide sequence: TGCGCCAGCAGCACCGGGACAGGAAACAATGAGCAGTTCTTC. It codes for CASSTGTGNNEQFF.

This clonotype has only a few counts. The CDR3, as DNA: TGTGCCAGCATCTCCGGCAAATATGATAACTATGGCTACACCTTC. Protein: CASISGKYDNYGYTF. The genes are TRBV28 and TRBJ1-2; D is uncertain. V dropped 7 bases and J dropped 1 base, with 16 bases sitting between them. Germline CDR1 reads MDHEN; CDR2 reads SYDVKM. The CDR3 sequence is 15 residues long.

The chain links TRBV5-1 to TRBJ1-2; D is possibly TRBD1 (5 bases). Germline-derived CDR1 and CDR2 are SGHRS and YFSETQ. Trimming cost V 3 bases and J 1 base, with 13 bases left between them. The CDR3 loop spans 15 amino acids. The CDR3 sequence is CASSWVGTYNYGYTF. CDR3 bases: TGCGCCAGCAGCTGGGTTGGGACCTATAACTATGGCTACACCTTC. The complete variable domain, with remaining parts taken from reference TRBV5-1 and TRBJ1-2, reads KAGVTQTPRYLIKTRGQQVTLSCSPISGHRSVSWYQQTPGQGLQFLFEYFSETQRNKGNFPGRFSGRQFSNSRSEMNVSTLELGDSALYLCASSWVGTYNYGYTFGSGTRLTVV.

V is TRBV7-9 and J is TRBJ1-2; D remains unclear. CDR1 and CDR2 from the germline V gene are SEHNR and FQNEAQ (reference sequence). The CDR3 length is 14 residues. V lost 1 base and J 4 bases, leaving 10 bases between the germline ends. CDR3 region: CASSLGRGSYGYTF. For the CDR3, the DNA is TGTGCCAGCAGCTTAGGTCGAGGGAGCTATGGCTACACCTTC.

Ten or more counts support this clonotype. The V call is TRBV6-5, the J call TRBJ2-1, with D possibly matching TRBD2 (5 bases). This CDR3 is 15 amino acids long. V was clipped by 2 bases and J by 2 bases, with 10 bases between them. Germline lookup yields CDR1 MNHEY and CDR2 SVGAGI. CDR3 sequence: CASSYTTTPYNEQFF. The CDR3 region has the DNA TGTGCCAGCAGTTACACGACTACCCCCTACAATGAGCAGTTCTTC.

The chain employs TRBV20-1 and TRBJ2-5, with 8 nucleotides matching TRBD2. The germline V gene has CDR1 DFQATT and CDR2 SNEGSKA (reference sequence). This CDR3 is 15 amino acids long. V shed 3 bases and J 2 bases; nucleotides not matched to a gene: 8. The CDR3 region has the DNA TGCAGTGCTAGTGGAGGAGCGGGGGATCAAGAGACCCAGTACTTC. It is translated as CSASGGAGDQETQYF.

The chain employs TRBV18 and TRBJ1-6, with D unclear. The CDR3 has 14 residues. V lost 1 base and J lost 8, with 9 bases in between. CDR1 is KGHSH and CDR2 is LQKENI in the germline V gene. The CDR3 bases are TGTGCCAGCTCACCACAGGGTCCGGATTCACCCCTCCACTTT. Amino acids: CASSPQGPDSPLHF.

This clonotype occurred many times. The chain recombines TRBV25-1 with TRBJ1-5; D is perhaps TRBD1 (6 bases). The V gene's germline CDR1 is MGHDK and CDR2 SYGVNS. Deletions cut 2 bases from V and 4 bases from J, with 6 bases between. This CDR3 has 13 residues. CDR3 loop: CASSETGNQPQHF. CDR3 in DNA: TGTGCCAGCAGTGAAACAGGGAATCAGCCCCAGCATTTT.

The rearrangement uses TRBV6-1 and TRBJ1-2; maybe TRBD1 (5 bases). The V end was cut by 7 bases, the J end by 6 bases, with 12 bases between. Germline CDR1 and CDR2: MNHNS and SASEGT. The CDR3 is 12 residues long. The CDR3: CASNLQGHGYTF. CDR3 DNA sequence: TGTGCCAGCAACTTGCAGGGCCATGGCTACACCTTC.